The sequence of this T cell receptor (beta chain) was determined in a study of blood T cells in healthy people across ages (dated by TCRdb to about 2015). About the study as a whole: In model experiments, template switching captured about one uniquely barcoded TCR beta cDNA molecule for every two T cells. For two donors (one aged 18 to 29 and one aged 80 or older), the study analyzed two additional independent replicas of 1 million unique cDNA reads from the same blood draw. The study measured age-related changes in TCR beta repertoire diversity using deep sequencing normalized with unique cDNA molecular identifiers. To avoid experimental bias, donors of different ages were randomly spread across the sequencing lanes. The donors were divided into four age groups: young (average about 16 years), middle-aged (about 40), aged (approximately 59) and long-lived (roughly 82). Overall study results and their limits: Total diversity estimates from one million sequenced T cells were considered lower bounds and underestimates. Observed TCR beta diversity correlated strongly with the percentage of naive T cells measured by flow cytometry. Observed TCR beta diversity per million T cells fell roughly linearly with age, and a significant reduction was already apparent by age around 44. Because donor CMV infection status was unknown, age-related changes in expanded clonotypes were potentially confounded. Conclusive comparison of naive and antigen-experienced compartments was prevented by the profiling of bulk unsorted PBMCs. Compared with the aged group, the long-lived group had more naive CD4+ T cells, fewer expanded clones and increased TCR diversity, suggesting age selection.

The CDR3, cysteine through phenylalanine, is 16 amino acids long. Only the CDR3 region is kept as DNA, spanning 48 bases read in frame from base 1. V is cut back by 8 bases and J by 8 bases, with 17 bases in the junction unmatched. Taken from the germline V gene, the CDR1 and CDR2 loops are MGHDK and SYGVNS. The donors were under 40 Caucasian individuals from Russia, aged roughly 6 to 100 years, who were systemically healthy. Each donor gave 9.5 to 10 milliliters of peripheral blood, drawn into EDTA-treated Vacutainer tubes. Ficoll-Paque density-gradient centrifugation was used to isolate PBMCs, with at least 6.5 million per sample. Total RNA was extracted from PBMCs with Trizol reagent, with at least 6 micrograms obtained per sample. For every donor, an aliquot of PBMCs went through flow cytometry to measure the percentages of naive CD45RAhigh/CD27high T cells. The protocol used for the library was 5' RACE. Sequencing relied on an Illumina HiSeq 2500. A second PCR of about 6 to 12 cycles was run with a J-beta primer mix and a sample-barcoded 5' primer. Each TCR beta cDNA molecule received a unique molecular identifier from a template-switch 5' adaptor carrying 12 random nucleotides. Each sample yielded at least 3 million CDR3-containing paired-end reads. The Mint cDNA synthesis kit, primed by a TRBC-specific oligonucleotide, was used to synthesize first-strand cDNA from all RNA. Following uracil-DNA glycosylase treatment, a first 18-cycle PCR with universal primers M1SS and BC2_uni_R was performed on all cDNA. The published analysis was carried out like this. Each sample was normalized by randomly selecting 1 million high-quality reads, each carrying a distinct molecular identifier. Instead of being binned into consensus sequences, reads that shared molecular identifiers were thrown out. CDR3 identification, clonotype clustering and error correction used MiTCR with a Q25 quality threshold and the strictest error-elimination algorithm. A nonparametric unseen species model with Euler transformation was used to estimate lower-bound total TCR beta diversity. TCRdb cleaned the public reads at Q25 with fastp, built clones with MiXCR and kept in-frame beta chains. Every distinct CDR3 protein forms one entry, paired with its most common genes and DNA. The V and J calls here are based on TCRdb, not the publication. Here the sample has over a million distinct CDR3 sequences; around 59% occur a single time. The ten largest clones take up 6.5% to 8% of the sample.

On this clonotype itself: Its binding antigen is unknown. No per-base quality is available; no much larger clone lies one base away.

The sequence joins TRBV25-1 to TRBJ2-1; TRBD2 fits 8 bases in the junction. The receptor was isolated from a man younger than 30 in good health. The sample consisted of blood. The CDR3 loop reads CASSRFKVARGDEQFF. The nucleotide sequence reads as follows: TGTGCCAGCTCTCGGTTTAAGGTAGCGCGGGGGGATGAGCAGTTCTTC.